A selection of T cell receptor beta chains follows, all from one sample in a study of radiation and T cells in renal cell carcinoma. Clones were sequenced by immunoSEQ multiplex PCR, and TCRdb holds only the in-frame ones, with some missing. Here the sample spans tens of thousands of clones, roughly four fifths being singletons. This material consisted of blood, taken from a patient whose treatment included radiotherapy and nephrectomy. The receptors derive from a man aged 55-75 years with renal cell carcinoma. Both conserved end residues are part of each CDR3. A D gene is named only where the DNA matches it firmly. Expanded clones are given a class, and other clones once, few, many or no size at all.

J gene: TRBJ1-3
clone size: .
V gene: TRBV30
D gene: TRBD1
CDR3 DNA: TGTGCCTACGACAGGGAGAGTGGAAACACCATATATTTT
CDR3 protein: CAYDRESGNTIYF

J gene: TRBJ2-2
clone size: few
V gene: TRBV29-1
D gene: .
CDR3 DNA: TGCAGCGATCGGACACTAAGGGGCGGGGAGCTGTTTTTT
CDR3 protein: CSDRTLRGGELFF

J gene: TRBJ1-6
clone size: .
V gene: TRBV7-2
D gene: .
CDR3 DNA: TGTGCCAGCAGCTTAGTCAGATCGCCCCTCCACTTT
CDR3 protein: CASSLVRSPLHF

J gene: TRBJ2-1
clone size: .
V gene: TRBV6-1
D gene: .
CDR3 DNA: TGTGCCAGCAGTGAAGGACTAATCAATGAGCAGTTCTTC
CDR3 protein: CASSEGLINEQFF

J gene: TRBJ2-5
clone size: .
V gene: TRBV18
D gene: TRBD2
CDR3 DNA: TGTGCCAGCTCACCTTCGGGACTAGCGGGGGTTGAGACCCAGTACTTC
CDR3 protein: CASSPSGLAGVETQYF

J gene: TRBJ1-4
clone size: .
V gene: TRBV9
D gene: .
CDR3 DNA: TGTGCCAGCAGCGCAGGGAGCGCTAATGAAAAACTGTTTTTT
CDR3 protein: CASSAGSANEKLFF

J gene: TRBJ2-5
clone size: .
V gene: TRBV19
D gene: TRBD1
CDR3 DNA: TGTGCCAGTAGTCCACAGGGGGAGACCCAGTACTTC
CDR3 protein: CASSPQGETQYF

J gene: TRBJ1-3
clone size: .
V gene: TRBV7-9
D gene: TRBD1
CDR3 DNA: TGTGCCAGCAGTTCCGGGACAGGGATCTCTGGAAACACCATATATTTT
CDR3 protein: CASSSGTGISGNTIYF

J gene: TRBJ1-3
clone size: .
V gene: TRBV15
D gene: .
CDR3 DNA: TGTGCCACCAGCAGAGATAGAACAGACATATATTTT
CDR3 protein: CATSRDRTDIYF

J gene: TRBJ2-3
clone size: .
V gene: TRBV7-8
D gene: TRBD2
CDR3 DNA: TGTGCCAGCAGCTCACCTGTTACTAGCGCGACTGATAATACGCAGTATTTT
CDR3 protein: CASSSPVTSATDNTQYF

J gene: TRBJ2-2
clone size: .
V gene: TRBV7-2
D gene: TRBD2
CDR3 DNA: TGTGCCAGCAGCCTCGGGACTAGCGGGAGAAGGAGGGGCGGGGAGCTGTTTTTT
CDR3 protein: CASSLGTSGRRRGGELFF

J gene: TRBJ1-1
clone size: medium-sized
V gene: TRBV6-1
D gene: .
CDR3 DNA: TGTGCCAGCAGTGAAGCAGGGGGAATCACTGAAGCTTTCTTT
CDR3 protein: CASSEAGGITEAFF

J gene: TRBJ2-7
clone size: .
V gene: TRBV19
D gene: TRBD1
CDR3 DNA: TGTGCCAGTAGTACCCTCACGGGACAGGGCGCCTCCGAGCAGTACTTC
CDR3 protein: CASSTLTGQGASEQYF

J gene: TRBJ1-1
clone size: few
V gene: TRBV30
D gene: .
CDR3 DNA: TGTGCCTGGACACCGGGGGGCTGGGACACTGAAGCTTTCTTT
CDR3 protein: CAWTPGGWDTEAFF

J gene: TRBJ2-7
clone size: .
V gene: TRBV20-1
D gene: TRBD1
CDR3 DNA: TGCAGTGCCGGGACAGCTGACGAGCAGTACTTC
CDR3 protein: CSAGTADEQYF

J gene: TRBJ2-7
clone size: .
V gene: TRBV27
D gene: .
CDR3 DNA: TGTGCCAGCAGCCTAATCGGGAGCTCCTACGAGCAGTACTTC
CDR3 protein: CASSLIGSSYEQYF